This T cell receptor beta chain was retrieved from a study of CD4+ T cells in melanoma. Whole-study results and caveats: CD8+ T cell, macrophage and B cell function reportedly correlated with neoantigen-specific CD4+ T cells. Diverse differentiation states were reported for melanoma neoantigen-specific CD4+ T cells.

The CDR3 covers 19 residues. Germline CDR1 LNHDA, CDR2 SQIVND (reference sequence). J gave up 0 bases and V 3 bases, and 9 bases lay outside the gene matches. Assay: immunoSEQ multiplex PCR; the TCRdb copy retains only in-frame clones and omits some. Here the sample spans 15,000 or so clones, roughly three quarters being singletons. On this clone itself: What it binds is not known.

This sequence joins TRBV19 and TRBJ2-6; 9 bases map to TRBD1. The sequence came from a human donor with melanoma. Sequencing was performed on cells from a culture (not recorded whether cultured in vitro). The CDR3 bases are TGTGCCAGTAGTATTTTATTGGACAGGGGTCTCTCTGGGGCCAACGTCCTGACTTTC. It translates to CASSILLDRGLSGANVLTF.